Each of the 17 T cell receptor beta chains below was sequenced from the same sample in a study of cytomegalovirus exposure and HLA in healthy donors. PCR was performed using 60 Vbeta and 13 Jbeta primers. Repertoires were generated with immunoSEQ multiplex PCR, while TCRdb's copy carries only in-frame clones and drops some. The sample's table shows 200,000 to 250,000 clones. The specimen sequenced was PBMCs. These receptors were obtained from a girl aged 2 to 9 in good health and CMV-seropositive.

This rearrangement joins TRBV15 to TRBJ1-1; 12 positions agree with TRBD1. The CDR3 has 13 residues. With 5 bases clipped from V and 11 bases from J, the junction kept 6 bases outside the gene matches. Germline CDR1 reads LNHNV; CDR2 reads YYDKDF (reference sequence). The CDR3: CATSLGQGAPAFF. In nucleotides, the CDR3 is TGTGCCACCAGCCTGGGACAGGGGGCGCCGGCTTTCTTT.

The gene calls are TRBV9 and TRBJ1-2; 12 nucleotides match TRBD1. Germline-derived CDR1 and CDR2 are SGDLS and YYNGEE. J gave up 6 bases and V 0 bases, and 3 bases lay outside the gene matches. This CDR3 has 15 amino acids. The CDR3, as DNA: TGTGCCAGCAGCGTAGTGGGACAGGGGGCGGATGGCTACACCTTC. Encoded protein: CASSVVGQGADGYTF.

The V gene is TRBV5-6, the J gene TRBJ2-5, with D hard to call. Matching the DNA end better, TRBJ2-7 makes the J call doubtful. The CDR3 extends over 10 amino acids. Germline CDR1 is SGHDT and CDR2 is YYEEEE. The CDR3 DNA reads TGTGCCAGCAGCTTGGTCGAGCAGTACTTC. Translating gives CASSLVEQYF.

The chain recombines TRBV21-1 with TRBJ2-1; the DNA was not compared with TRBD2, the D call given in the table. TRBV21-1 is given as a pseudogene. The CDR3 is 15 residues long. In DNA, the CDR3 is TGTGCCAGCAGCAAGTCCCTAGCGGGAGTTAATGAGCAGTTCTTC. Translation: CASSKSLAGVNEQFF.

Here the CDR3 reads CAIQGRATNEKLFF. The DNA of the CDR3 is TGTGCCATCCAGGGGAGGGCAACTAATGAAAAACTGTTTTTT. The rearrangement links TRBV28 to TRBJ1-4; a possible D gene is TRBD1 (6 bases). This CDR3 comprises 14 residues. Deletions cut 10 bases from V and 0 bases from J, with 12 bases between. Germline V gene data show CDR1 as MDHEN and CDR2 as SYDVKM.

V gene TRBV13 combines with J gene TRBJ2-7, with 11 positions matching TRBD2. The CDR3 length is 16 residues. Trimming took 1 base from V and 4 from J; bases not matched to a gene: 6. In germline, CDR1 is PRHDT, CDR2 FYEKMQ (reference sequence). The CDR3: CASSLVAGGPSYEQYF. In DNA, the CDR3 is TGTGCCAGCAGCTTAGTAGCGGGAGGGCCTAGTTACGAGCAGTACTTC.

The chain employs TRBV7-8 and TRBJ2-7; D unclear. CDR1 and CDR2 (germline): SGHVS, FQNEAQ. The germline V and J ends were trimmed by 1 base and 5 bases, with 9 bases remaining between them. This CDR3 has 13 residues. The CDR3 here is CASSLVARDEQYF. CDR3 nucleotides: TGTGCCAGCAGCTTAGTCGCGCGAGACGAGCAGTACTTC.

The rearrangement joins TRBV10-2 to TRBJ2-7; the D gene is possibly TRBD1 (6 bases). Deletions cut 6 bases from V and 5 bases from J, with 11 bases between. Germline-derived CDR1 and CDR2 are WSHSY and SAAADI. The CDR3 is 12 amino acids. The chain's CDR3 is CASSEQGDEQYF. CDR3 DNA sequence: TGCGCCAGCAGCGAACAGGGTGACGAGCAGTACTTC.

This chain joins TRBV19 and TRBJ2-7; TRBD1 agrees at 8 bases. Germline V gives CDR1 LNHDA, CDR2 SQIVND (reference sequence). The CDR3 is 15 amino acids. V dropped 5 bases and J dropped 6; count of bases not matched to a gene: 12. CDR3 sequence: CASSPWTGMEVEQYF. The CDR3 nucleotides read TGTGCCAGTAGTCCCTGGACAGGGATGGAGGTCGAGCAGTACTTC.

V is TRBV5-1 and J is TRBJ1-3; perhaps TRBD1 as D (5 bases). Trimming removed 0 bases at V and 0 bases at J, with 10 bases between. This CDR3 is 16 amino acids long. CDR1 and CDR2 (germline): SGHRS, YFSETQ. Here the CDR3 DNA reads TGCGCCAGCAGCTTGGGTCAGGGAGGCTCTGGAAACACCATATATTTT. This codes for CASSLGQGGSGNTIYF. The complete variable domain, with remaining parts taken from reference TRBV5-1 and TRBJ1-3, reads KAGVTQTPRYLIKTRGQQVTLSCSPISGHRSVSWYQQTPGQGLQFLFEYFSETQRNKGNFPGRFSGRQFSNSRSEMNVSTLELGDSALYLCASSLGQGGSGNTIYFGEGSWLTVV.

CDR3 residues: CASSSRGLPDRLHGYTF. CDR3 DNA sequence: TGTGCCAGCAGTTCCCGGGGACTTCCCGATAGGCTCCATGGCTACACCTTC. V and J are TRBV27 and TRBJ1-2, with a tentative D call TRBD1 (5 bases). Germline-derived CDR1 and CDR2 are MNHEY and SMNVEV (reference sequence). Between the trimmed V and J ends, which lost 4 bases and 6 bases, there was a span of 24 bases. This CDR3 is 17 amino acids long.

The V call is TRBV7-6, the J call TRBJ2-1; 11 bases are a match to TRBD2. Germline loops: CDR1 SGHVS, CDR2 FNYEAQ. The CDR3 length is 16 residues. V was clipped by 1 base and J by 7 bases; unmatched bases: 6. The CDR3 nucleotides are TGTGCCAGCAGCTTAGTATATGCTAGCGGGAGGAATGAGCAGTTCTTC. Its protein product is CASSLVYASGRNEQFF.

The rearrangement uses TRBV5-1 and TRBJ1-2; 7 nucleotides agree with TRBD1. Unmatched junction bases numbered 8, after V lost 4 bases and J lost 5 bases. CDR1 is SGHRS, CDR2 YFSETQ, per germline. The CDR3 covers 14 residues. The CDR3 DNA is TGCGCCAGCAGCCCGGGGGCAGGGGGTTATGGCTACACCTTC. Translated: CASSPGAGGYGYTF.

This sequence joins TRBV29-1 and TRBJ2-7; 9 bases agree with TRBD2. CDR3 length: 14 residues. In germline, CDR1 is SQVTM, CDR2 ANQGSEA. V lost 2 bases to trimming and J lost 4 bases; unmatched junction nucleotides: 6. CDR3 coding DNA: TGCAGCGTTGAAACAGGACTAGCGCCTTACGAGCAGTACTTC. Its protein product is CSVETGLAPYEQYF.

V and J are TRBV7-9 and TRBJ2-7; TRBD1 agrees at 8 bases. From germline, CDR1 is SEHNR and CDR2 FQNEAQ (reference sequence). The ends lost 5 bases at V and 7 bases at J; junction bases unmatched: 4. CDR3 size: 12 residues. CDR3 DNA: TGTGCCAGCAGCGGACAGGGAGGAGAGCAGTACTTC. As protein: CASSGQGGEQYF.

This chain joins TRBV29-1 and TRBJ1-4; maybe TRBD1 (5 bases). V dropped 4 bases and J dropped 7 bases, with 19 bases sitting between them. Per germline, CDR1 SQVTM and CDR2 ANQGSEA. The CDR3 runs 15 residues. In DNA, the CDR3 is TGCAGCGTTGCGCCCCGTCAGGGAGGAGGTGAAAAACTGTTTTTT. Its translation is CSVAPRQGGGEKLFF.

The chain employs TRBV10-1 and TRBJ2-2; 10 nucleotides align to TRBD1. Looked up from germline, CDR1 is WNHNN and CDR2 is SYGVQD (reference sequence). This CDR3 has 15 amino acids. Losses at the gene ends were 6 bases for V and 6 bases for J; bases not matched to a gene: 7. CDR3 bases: TGCGCCAGCAGCGCCAGACAGGGGGCGCCCGGGGAGCTGTTTTTT. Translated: CASSARQGAPGELFF.